This TCR beta chain was documented in a study of vaccination effects on CD4 cells after COVID-19. Germline V gives CDR1 MDHEN, CDR2 SYDVKM. CDR3 size: 18 residues. V lost 3 bases to trimming and J lost 0 bases; unmatched junction nucleotides: 9. TCRdb's copy holds only in-frame clones and misses some; the assay was immunoSEQ multiplex PCR. The sample lists about 73,000 clones, around 74% occurring once. Notes on this clone: The antigen is undetermined.

Study-wide results and limits: By a late point after vaccination, infection- and vaccine-induced clones had shrunk markedly through clonal contraction. From healthy vaccinees, only 1 of 255 vaccine-induced clones also reacted to common cold coronaviruses. Convalescent patients were scarce, and early post-infection timepoints were absent.

Viral peptide pool expansion of antigen-specific CD4+ T cells preceded sequencing in the ViraFEST assay. Between days 10 and 11 of culture, CD4+ T cells were separated out. None of these healthy vaccinees had been infected with SARS-CoV-2 before vaccination. Researchers swapped half the medium for IL-2 medium on both days 3 and 7. This chain connects TRBV28 to TRBJ2-4; 9 positions agree with TRBD1. The input for sequencing was CD4+ T cells from PBMCs cultured with HCoV-NL63 spike peptides, taken before COVID-19 vaccination. The receptor comes from a human donor who received a COVID-19 vaccine. The CDR3 coding sequence is TGTGCCAGCAGTTTTGGGGGACAGGGTACGAGAGCCAAAAACATTCAGTACTTC. It codes for CASSFGGQGTRAKNIQYF. The full variable domain, its missing parts supplied by reference TRBV28 and TRBJ2-4, is DVKVTQSSRYLVKRTGEKVFLECVQDMDHENMFWYRQDPGLGLRLIYFSYDVKMKEKGDIPEGYSVSREKKERFSLILESASTNQTSMYLCASSFGGQGTRAKNIQYFGAGTRLSVL.